This entry features one TCR beta chain sequence. No antigen is known for it. Generated by immunoSEQ multiplex PCR, the TCRdb table keeps only in-frame clones and is missing some. This sample has roughly 20,000 clones, with 74% found just once. The source of the sample is a study of CD4 T cells in relation to SARS-CoV-2 and coronaviruses. Study at large: After roughly eleven days of antigen culture, PBMC TCR beta CDR3s were sequenced.

V was pared by 0 bases and J by 1 base, with 13 bases between. The germline gives CDR1 SEHNR, CDR2 FQNEAQ (reference sequence). This CDR3 comprises 17 residues. Before the COVID-19 pandemic, during about 2011-2019, CD4+ T cells were taken from unexposed donors. The cells were cultured for about 10 days before CD4+ T cells were isolated. This chain links TRBV7-9 with TRBJ2-1; tentative D call: TRBD1 (6 bases). This clonotype originated in a human donor in good health. Sequencing input: CD4+ T cells from PBMCs, cultured in vitro. CDR3 in DNA: TGTGCCAGCAGCTTAGCCGGGACACCATTTTCCTACAATGAGCAGTTCTTC. This gives the protein CASSLAGTPFSYNEQFF.